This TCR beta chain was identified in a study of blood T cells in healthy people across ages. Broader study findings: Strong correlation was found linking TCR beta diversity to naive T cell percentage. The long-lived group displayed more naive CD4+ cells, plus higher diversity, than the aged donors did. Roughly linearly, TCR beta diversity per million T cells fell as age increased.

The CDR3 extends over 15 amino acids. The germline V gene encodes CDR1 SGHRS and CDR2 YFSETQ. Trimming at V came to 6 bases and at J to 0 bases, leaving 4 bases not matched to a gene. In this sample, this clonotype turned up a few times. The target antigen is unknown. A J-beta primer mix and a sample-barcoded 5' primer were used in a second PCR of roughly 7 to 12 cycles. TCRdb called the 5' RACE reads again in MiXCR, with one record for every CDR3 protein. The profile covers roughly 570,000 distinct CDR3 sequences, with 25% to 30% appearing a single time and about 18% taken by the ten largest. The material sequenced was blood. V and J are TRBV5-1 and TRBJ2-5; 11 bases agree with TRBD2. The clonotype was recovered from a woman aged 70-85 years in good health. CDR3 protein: CASKTSGDYQETQYF. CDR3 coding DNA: TGCGCCAGCAAGACTAGCGGGGATTACCAAGAGACCCAGTACTTC.